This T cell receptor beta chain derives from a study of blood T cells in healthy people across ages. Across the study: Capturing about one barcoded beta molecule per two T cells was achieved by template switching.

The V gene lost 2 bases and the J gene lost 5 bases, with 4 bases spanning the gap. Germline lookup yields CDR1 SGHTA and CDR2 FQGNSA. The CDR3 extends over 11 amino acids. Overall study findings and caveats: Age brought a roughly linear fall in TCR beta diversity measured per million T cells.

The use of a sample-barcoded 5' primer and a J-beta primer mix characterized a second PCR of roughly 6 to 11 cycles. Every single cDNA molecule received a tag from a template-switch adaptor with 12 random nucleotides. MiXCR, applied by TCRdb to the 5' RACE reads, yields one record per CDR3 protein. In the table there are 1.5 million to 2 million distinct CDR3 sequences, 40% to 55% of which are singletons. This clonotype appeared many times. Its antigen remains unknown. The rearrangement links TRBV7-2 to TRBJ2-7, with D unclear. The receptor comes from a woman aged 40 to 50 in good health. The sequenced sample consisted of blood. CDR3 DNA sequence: TGTGCCAGCAGCTTAAAACACGAGCAGTACTTC. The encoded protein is CASSLKHEQYF. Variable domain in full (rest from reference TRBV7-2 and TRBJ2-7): GAGVSQSPSNKVTEKGKDVELRCDPISGHTALYWYRQSLGQGLEFLIYFQGNSAPDKSGLPSDRFSAERTGGSVSTLTIQRTQQEDSAVYLCASSLKHEQYFGPGTRLTVT.